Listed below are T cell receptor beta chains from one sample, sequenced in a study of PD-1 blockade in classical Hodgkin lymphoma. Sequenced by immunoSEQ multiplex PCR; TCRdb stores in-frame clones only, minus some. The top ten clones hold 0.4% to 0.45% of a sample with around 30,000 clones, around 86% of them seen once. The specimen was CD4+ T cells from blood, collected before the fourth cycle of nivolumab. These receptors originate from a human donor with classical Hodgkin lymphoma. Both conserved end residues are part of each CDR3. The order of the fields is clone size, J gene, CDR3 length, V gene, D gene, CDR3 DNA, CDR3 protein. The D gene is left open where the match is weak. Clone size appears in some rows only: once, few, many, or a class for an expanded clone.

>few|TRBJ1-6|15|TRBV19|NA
TGTGCCAGTAGTAGCGGGAGCTCCTATAATTCACCCCTCCACTTT
CASSSGSSYNSPLHF
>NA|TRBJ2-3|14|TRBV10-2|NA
TGCGCCAGCTCCCCTACAACCTACACAGATACGCAGTATTTT
CASSPTTYTDTQYF
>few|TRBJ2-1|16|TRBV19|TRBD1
TGTGCCAGTAGTATGTCGCCCGGCAGGGGGCAAAATGAGCAGTTCTTC
CASSMSPGRGQNEQFF
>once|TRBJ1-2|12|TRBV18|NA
TGTGCCAGCTCACCATTTGGGCATGGCTACACCTTC
CASSPFGHGYTF
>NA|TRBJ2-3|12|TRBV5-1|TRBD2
TGCGCCAGCAACTCCGGGACTAGCACGCAGTATTTT
CASNSGTSTQYF
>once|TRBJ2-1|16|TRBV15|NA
TGTGCCACCAGCAGAGGGGGGGGGCTAGAAGATAGTGAGCAGTTCTTC
CATSRGGGLEDSEQFF
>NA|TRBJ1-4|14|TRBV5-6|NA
TGTGCCAGCAGCTTTGACCGATATAATGAAAAACTGTTTTTT
CASSFDRYNEKLFF
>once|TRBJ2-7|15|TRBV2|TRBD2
TGTGCCAGCAGTGGCCTAGCGGGGGGGAGAGGCGAGCAGTACTTC
CASSGLAGGRGEQYF
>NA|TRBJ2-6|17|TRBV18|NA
TGTGCCAGCTCACGCATCGGGACGGCCTCTGGGGCCAACGTCCTGACTTTC
CASSRIGTASGANVLTF
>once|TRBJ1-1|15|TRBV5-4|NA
TGTGCCAGCAGCATCGAGACAGGTGTGAACACTGAAGCTTTCTTT
CASSIETGVNTEAFF
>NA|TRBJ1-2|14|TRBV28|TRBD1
TGTGCCAGCAGTCCACAGGGGCTACACTATGGCTACACCTTC
CASSPQGLHYGYTF
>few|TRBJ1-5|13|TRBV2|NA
TGTGCCAGCAGCGGACGGGATCTTCAGCCCCAGCATTTT
CASSGRDLQPQHF
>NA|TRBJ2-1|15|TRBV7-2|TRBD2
TGTGCCAGCAGATCTAGCGGAACCTCCTACAATGAGCAGTTCTTC
CASRSSGTSYNEQFF
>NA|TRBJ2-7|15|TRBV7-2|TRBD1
TGTGCCAGCAGCTTAGCGAAGGGACAGGGCTACGAGCAGTACTTC
CASSLAKGQGYEQYF
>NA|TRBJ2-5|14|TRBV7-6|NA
TGTGCCAGCAGCTTAAGTATTCGGAAAGAGACCCAGTACTTC
CASSLSIRKETQYF
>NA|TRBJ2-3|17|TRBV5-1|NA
TGCGCCAGCAGCTATCTGCGGGGGCAGCGTCTCGGAGATACGCAGTATTTT
CASSYLRGQRLGDTQYF
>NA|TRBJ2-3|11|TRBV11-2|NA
TGTGCCAGCAGCCACACAGATACGCAGTATTTT
CASSHTDTQYF
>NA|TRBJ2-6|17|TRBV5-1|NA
TGCGCCAGCAGCTTGTCCGGGGTAGTGGCTGGGGCCAACGTCCTGACTTTC
CASSLSGVVAGANVLTF
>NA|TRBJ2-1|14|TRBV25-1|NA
TGTGCCAGCAGTGAATGGACAGCCTACAATGAGCAGTTCTTC
CASSEWTAYNEQFF
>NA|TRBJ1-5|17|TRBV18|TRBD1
TGTGCCAGCTCACCGGGACAGGGGGTTCTTAGCAATCAGCCCCAGCATTTT
CASSPGQGVLSNQPQHF
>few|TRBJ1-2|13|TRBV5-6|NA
TGTGCCAGCAGCTCCGACACTAACTATGGCTACACCTTC
CASSSDTNYGYTF
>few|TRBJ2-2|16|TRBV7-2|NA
TGTGCCAGCAGCTTAAGGGTCGGGGGGAACACCGGGGAGCTGTTTTTT
CASSLRVGGNTGELFF
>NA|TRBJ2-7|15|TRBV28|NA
NA
CASSSSTGKAYEQYF
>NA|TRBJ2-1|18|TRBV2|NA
TGTGCCAGCAGTGAATTCATCGGGACAAGACGCTCTTACAATGAGCAGTTCTTC
CASSEFIGTRRSYNEQFF
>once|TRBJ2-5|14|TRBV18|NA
TGTGCCAGCTCACCACTTTTACAGAAAGAGACCCAGTACTTC
CASSPLLQKETQYF
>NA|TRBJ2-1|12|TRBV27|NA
TGTGCCAGCAGGTCAGACTACAATGAGCAGTTCTTC
CASRSDYNEQFF
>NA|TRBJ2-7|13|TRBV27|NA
TGTGCCAGCAGTTTAGGAGGATCCTACGAGCAGTACTTC
CASSLGGSYEQYF
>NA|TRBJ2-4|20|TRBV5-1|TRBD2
TGCGCCAGCAGCTTAGGGACTAGAGCGGGAGAGGGACTAGCCAAAAACATTCAGTACTTC
CASSLGTRAGEGLAKNIQYF
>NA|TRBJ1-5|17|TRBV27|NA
TGTGCCAGCAGTTCCCCGGACAGAGACGATAGCAATCAGCCCCAGCATTTT
CASSSPDRDDSNQPQHF
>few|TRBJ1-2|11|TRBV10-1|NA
TGCGCCAGCTTGGACACCTATGGCTACACCTTC
CASLDTYGYTF
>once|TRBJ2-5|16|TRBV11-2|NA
TGTGCCAGCAGCCTTGGGGGGGCCTCGGGAAGTGAGACCCAGTACTTC
CASSLGGASGSETQYF
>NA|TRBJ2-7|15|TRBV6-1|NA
TGTGCCAGCAGTGAAGCGGGGATAGCGTTGCGCGAGCAGTACTTC
CASSEAGIALREQYF
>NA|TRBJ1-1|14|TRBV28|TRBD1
TGTGCCAGCAGGTCACAGGGGGGGAACACTGAAGCTTTCTTT
CASRSQGGNTEAFF
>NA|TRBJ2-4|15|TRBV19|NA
TGTGCCAGTAGTACCCTTCAGGGGCACAAAAACATTCAGTACTTC
CASSTLQGHKNIQYF
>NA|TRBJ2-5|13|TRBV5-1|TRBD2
TGCGCCAGCAGCCCGGGACTACAAGAGACCCAGTACTTC
CASSPGLQETQYF
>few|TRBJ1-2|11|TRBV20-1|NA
TGCAGTGCTATGGGCAGCTATGGCTACACCTTC
CSAMGSYGYTF
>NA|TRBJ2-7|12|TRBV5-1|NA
TGCGCCAGCAGCCCCCCGTATGGCGAGCAGTACTTC
CASSPPYGEQYF
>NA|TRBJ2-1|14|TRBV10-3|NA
TGTGCCATCAGTGAGGGGTTAGGTTCCAATGAGCAGTTCTTC
CAISEGLGSNEQFF
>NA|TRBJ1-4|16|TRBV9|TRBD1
TGTGCCAGCAGCGGAGGGACAGGCACCATTAATGAAAAACTGTTTTTT
CASSGGTGTINEKLFF
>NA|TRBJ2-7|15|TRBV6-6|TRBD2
TGTGCCAGCAGTACCACTAGCGGGAGGGCGAGGGAGCAGTACTTC
CASSTTSGRAREQYF